Given below is one T cell receptor beta chain in context. The antigen remains undetermined. The data originate from a study of OX40 agonist ivuxolimab in advanced cancers. Regarding the study as a whole: By week 6 at 0.1 to 3.0 mg/kg, blood CD4+ and CD8+ T cells had expanded clonally. Researchers did not determine the expanded peripheral T cells' antigen specificity.

Profiled with immunoSEQ multiplex PCR; TCRdb holds only in-frame clones, not every one. The profile shows approximately 74,000 clones, roughly 88% of them singletons. V was cut by 5 bases and J by 9 bases, with 17 bases left in between. Germline loops: CDR1 SGHAT, CDR2 FQNNGV. This CDR3 region has 13 residues. This TCR derives from an adult with an advanced solid tumor such as melanoma, head and neck, liver or kidney cancer. Sequences were derived from CD4+ or CD8+ T cells sorted from blood, sampled in a trial of the OX40 agonist ivuxolimab. The J gene is TRBJ2-7, the V gene TRBV11-2, with D possibly matching TRBD2 (7 bases). The CDR3 DNA follows: TGTGCCAGCAGCCCACGGGGGGCGCCGGGGCAGTACTTC. Residues: CASSPRGAPGQYF.